These 21 T cell receptor beta chains originate from one sample sequenced in a study of cytomegalovirus exposure and HLA in healthy donors. PCR involved 60 Vbeta and 13 Jbeta primers. Assay used: immunoSEQ multiplex PCR; TCRdb lists only in-frame clones, some missing. The profile shows about 200,000 clones, 70% to 80% of them singletons. Specimen: PBMCs. Every receptor here comes from a woman in her thirties in good health and CMV-seronegative.

This clone has a single count. The chain has TRBV5-4 and TRBJ1-6; no clear D gene. Deletions cut 0 bases from V and 9 bases from J, with 16 bases between. Germline V gives CDR1 SGHNT, CDR2 YYREEE (reference sequence). This CDR3 has 16 amino acids. CDR3 region: CASSLERGVGISPLHF. Here the CDR3 DNA reads TGTGCCAGCAGCTTGGAGCGTGGCGTCGGGATTTCACCCCTCCACTTT.

V gene TRBV19 combines with J gene TRBJ1-4; D gene ambiguous. Germline V gene sequence: CDR1 LNHDA, CDR2 SQIVND (reference sequence). Trimming removed 3 bases from V and 9 bases from J, with 8 bases in between. There are 12 residues in the CDR3. DNA for the CDR3: TGTGCCAGTAGTATCAGGCAGCAAAAACTGTTTTTT. Protein: CASSIRQQKLFF.

The J gene is TRBJ2-7, the V gene TRBV6-5, with D perhaps TRBD1 (5 bases). The CDR3 runs to 12 residues. Germline CDR1 MNHEY, CDR2 SVGAGI. Trimming cost V 6 bases and J 3 bases, with 9 bases left between them. The CDR3, as DNA: TGTGCCAGCAGAGGGGTCGTCTACGAGCAGTACTTC. It is translated as CASRGVVYEQYF.

This clone was detected a few times. V gene TRBV5-1 combines with J gene TRBJ2-7, with D perhaps matching TRBD2 (5 bases). The CDR3 runs to 16 residues. Trimming took 3 bases from V and 0 from J, leaving 16 bases between them. Germline-derived CDR1 and CDR2 are SGHRS and YFSETQ. The DNA for the CDR3 is TGCGCCAGCAGCTCCGGGGTGGTTTGGACCTCCTACGAGCAGTACTTC. The encoded protein is CASSSGVVWTSYEQYF.

V is TRBV27 and J is TRBJ2-7; 10 bases match TRBD1. Trimming removed 6 bases from V and 3 bases from J; junction bases left unmatched: 11. The CDR3 covers 16 residues. CDR1 MNHEY and CDR2 SMNVEV come from the germline V gene (reference sequence). The CDR3 loop reads CASSAMKGQGVYEQYF. CDR3 sequence (DNA): TGTGCCAGCAGCGCAATGAAAGGACAGGGGGTCTACGAGCAGTACTTC.

The chain joins TRBV5-1 to TRBJ2-5; the D gene is possibly TRBD1 (5 bases). The V gene lost 5 bases and the J gene lost 5 bases, with 16 bases spanning the gap. Germline V gene sequence: CDR1 SGHRS, CDR2 YFSETQ. The CDR3 is made up of 14 amino acids. In DNA form, the CDR3 reads TGCGCCAGCAGACAGAACCAGGGTAGCGAGACCCAGTACTTC. Translating gives CASRQNQGSETQYF. Full variable domain (missing parts from reference TRBV5-1 and TRBJ2-5): KAGVTQTPRYLIKTRGQQVTLSCSPISGHRSVSWYQQTPGQGLQFLFEYFSETQRNKGNFPGRFSGRQFSNSRSEMNVSTLELGDSALYLCASRQNQGSETQYFGPGTRLLVL.

CDR3 sequence reads: CASSPVTGSYNEQFF. For the CDR3, the DNA is TGTGCCAGCTCACCAGTAACGGGATCATACAATGAGCAGTTCTTC. The chain employs TRBV18 and TRBJ2-1, with D possibly matching TRBD2 (5 bases). Germline V lookup: CDR1 KGHSH, CDR2 LQKENI. The CDR3 sequence is 15 residues long. The V end was cut by 2 bases, the J end by 4 bases, with 12 bases between.

The V gene is TRBV29-1, the J gene TRBJ1-5, with a tentative D call TRBD1 (5 bases). The length of the CDR3 is 17 residues. With 4 bases removed from V and 3 bases from J, the gap between germline ends came to 22 bases. CDR1 is SQVTM, CDR2 ANQGSEA, per germline. This CDR3 is CSVVFPGTLADNQPQHF. DNA of the CDR3: TGCAGCGTTGTCTTCCCCGGGACTCTCGCGGACAATCAGCCCCAGCATTTT.

This clone was counted once. V gene TRBV30 combines with J gene TRBJ2-7; TRBD1 matches at 10 bases. J gave up 5 bases and V 2 bases, and 3 bases lay outside the gene matches. Germline V lookup: CDR1 GTSNPN, CDR2 SVGIG (reference sequence). There are 13 residues in the CDR3. Here the CDR3 reads CAWSRTGGNEQYF. CDR3 nucleotide sequence: TGTGCCTGGAGTCGGACAGGGGGAAACGAGCAGTACTTC.

The chain joins TRBV28 to TRBJ2-1; D remains unclear. CDR1 and CDR2 from the germline V gene are MDHEN and SYDVKM. Trimming removed 8 bases from V and 0 bases from J, with 11 bases in between. The CDR3 runs to 14 residues. The CDR3 is CASYGWSSYNEQFF. The CDR3, as DNA: TGTGCCAGCTACGGGTGGAGCTCCTACAATGAGCAGTTCTTC.

The CDR3 nucleotides are TGTGCCAGCAGCGTAGGTAGCGGGAACGAGCAGTACTTC. It specifies CASSVGSGNEQYF. J is TRBJ2-5 and V is TRBV9, with 8 bases matching TRBD2. The J call may be in error: the DNA end matches TRBJ2-7 better. In germline, CDR1 is SGDLS, CDR2 YYNGEE. The CDR3 consists of 13 residues.

The genes are TRBV19 and TRBJ2-1; 9 positions match TRBD1. Trimming removed 4 bases from V and 14 bases from J; junction bases left unmatched: 12. This CDR3 contains 14 residues. Germline-derived CDR1 and CDR2 are LNHDA and SQIVND (reference sequence). The CDR3 DNA reads TGTGCCAGTAGTACTCCCGGGACAGGGTCTCGGAAGTTCTTC. This translates into CASSTPGTGSRKFF. Looking up the rest from reference TRBV19 and TRBJ2-1 gives the full variable domain: DGGITQSPKYLFRKEGQNVTLSCEQNLNHDAMYWYRQDPGQGLRLIYYSQIVNDFQKGDIAEGYSVSREKKESFPLTVTSAQKNPTAFYLCASSTPGTGSRKFFGPGTRLTVL.

This rearrangement joins TRBV19 to TRBJ2-1; TRBD2 might be the D (6 bases). The germline V gene has CDR1 LNHDA and CDR2 SQIVND (reference sequence). Trimming pared 3 bases from V and 10 bases from J, leaving 13 bases between. CDR3 length equals 13 residues. The CDR3 bases are TGTGCCAGTAGTATGATGTGGCTAGCGGAGCAGTTCTTC. Encoded protein: CASSMMWLAEQFF.

This chain links TRBV25-1 with TRBJ1-3; D is unclear. The CDR3 length is 14 residues. Per the germline V gene, CDR1 is MGHDK and CDR2 is SYGVNS. Trimming removed 6 bases from V and 0 bases from J, with 9 bases in between. The CDR3 nucleotides read TGTGCCAGCAGCCAGGCGAGCTCTGGAAACACCATATATTTT. Its translation: CASSQASSGNTIYF. Based on the CDR3 plus reference TRBV25-1 and TRBJ1-3, the full variable domain is EADIYQTPRYLVIGTGKKITLECSQTMGHDKMYWYQQDPGMELHLIHYSYGVNSTEKGDLSSESTVSRIRTEHFPLTLESARPSHTSQYLCASSQASSGNTIYFGEGSWLTVV.

This clone was recorded only once. The chain couples TRBV2 to TRBJ2-7; D may be TRBD1 (6 bases). There are 15 residues in the CDR3. CDR1 is SNHLY, CDR2 FYNNEI, per germline. V lost 0 bases to trimming and J lost 2 bases, with 11 bases between them. The CDR3 coding sequence is TGTGCCAGCAGTGAAGCACCAGGGGACGCCTACGAGCAGTACTTC. Translated, it gives CASSEAPGDAYEQYF.

The chain links TRBV11-2 to TRBJ2-5; TRBD2 matches 9 bases. The CDR3 contains 17 residues. The germline CDR1 and CDR2 sequences are SGHAT and FQNNGV. The V segment lost 0 bases and the J segment 5 bases; nucleotides outside the gene matches: 10. The CDR3 region is CASSLDTRGGRWETQYF. The CDR3 DNA reads as TGTGCCAGCAGCTTAGACACGCGGGGGGGCCGATGGGAGACCCAGTACTTC.

The chain couples TRBV9 to TRBJ2-1; D unclear. This CDR3 is built from 12 residues. Looked up from germline, CDR1 is SGDLS and CDR2 is YYNGEE. Trimming stripped 4 bases from V and 4 bases from J, with 6 bases between. The DNA of the CDR3 is TGTGCCAGCAGCCTCACATACAATGAGCAGTTCTTC. Amino acids: CASSLTYNEQFF.

The genes are TRBV7-2 and TRBJ2-1; D is ambiguous. This CDR3 has 12 amino acids. Germline assignment: CDR1 SGHTA and CDR2 FQGNSA. V was trimmed by 3 bases and J by 12 bases, leaving 12 bases between them. The CDR3 is CASSFSQQRQFF. CDR3 DNA: TGTGCCAGCAGCTTTTCCCAGCAGCGGCAGTTCTTC.

This clone was seen a single time. The genes are TRBV5-6 and TRBJ1-4; 7 nucleotides line up with TRBD1. The CDR3 runs to 15 residues. Germline V gene data show CDR1 as SGHDT and CDR2 as YYEEEE. Unmatched junction bases numbered 2, after V lost 1 base and J lost 2 bases. The CDR3: CASSLQGGTNEKLFF. The CDR3 region has the DNA TGTGCCAGCAGCTTGCAGGGGGGTACTAATGAAAAACTGTTTTTT.

The gene calls are TRBV7-8 and TRBJ1-1; TRBD1 is a possible D gene (5 bases). CDR1 SGHVS and CDR2 FQNEAQ come from the germline V gene. The CDR3 is made up of 15 amino acids. V was clipped by 4 bases and J by 6 bases, with 18 bases between them. The CDR3 nucleotides are TGTGCCAGCAGCTCGCGCCGGCGGGGGAGAGCTGAAGCTTTCTTT. As protein: CASSSRRRGRAEAFF. Combining the CDR3 with reference TRBV7-8 and TRBJ1-1 gives the whole variable domain GAGVSQSPRYKVAKRGQDVALRCDPISGHVSLFWYQQALGQGPEFLTYFQNEAQLDKSGLPSDRFFAERPEGSVSTLKIQRTQQEDSAVYLCASSSRRRGRAEAFFGQGTRLTVV.

This clone was seen more than once but under ten times. V and J are TRBV2 and TRBJ2-3, with 7 positions matching TRBD1. Germline values: CDR1 SNHLY, CDR2 FYNNEI. The V segment lost 9 bases and the J segment 0 bases; nucleotides outside the gene matches: 6. CDR3 length equals 14 residues. This chain's CDR3 is CASSGQLSTDTQYF. The CDR3, as DNA: TGTGCCAGTTCGGGACAGCTTAGCACAGATACGCAGTATTTT.